This T cell receptor (beta chain) was observed in a study of T-cell reconstitution after alpha-beta-depleted transplantation in children. A library of TCRbeta sequences, prepared with unique molecular identifiers, was generated. Via MiXCR, TCRdb re-called the PCR reads, giving one row per CDR3 protein. The data hold about 580,000 distinct CDR3 sequences, with more than 20% observed a single time. This clonotype was observed at least ten times. Per the germline V gene, CDR1 is DFQATT and CDR2 is SNEGSKA (reference sequence). The CDR3 has 14 residues. V was pared by 5 bases and J by 5 bases, with 4 bases of the junction left unmatched.

The J gene is TRBJ2-5, the V gene TRBV20-1, with 14 bases that match TRBD2. The TCR sequence derives from a boy under three years old who had a stem cell transplant for acute myeloid leukemia, so the T cells may come from the graft donor. Sample: PBMCs, mostly from graft donor cells, taken 360 days after TCRalphabeta/CD19-depleted stem cell transplant. The CDR3 region has the DNA TGCAGTGCTCGACTAGCGGGGGGGCTCGAGACCCAGTACTTC. This sequence encodes CSARLAGGLETQYF.